The 2 T cell receptor beta chains given below trace back to one sample, sequenced in a study of spatial heterogeneity in lung cancer. Indicated time point: blood at routine non-recurrence follow-up after resection. Each CDR3 protein is one row after TCRdb ran MiXCR on the 5' RACE reads. Counted here are tens of thousands of distinct CDR3 sequences, more than 4.5% occurring once; the ten biggest clones make up less than 25%. The input for sequencing was PBMCs, taken at follow-up. All receptors come from a female donor with early-stage non-small cell lung cancer.

This clonotype was seen repeatedly, ten times or more. J is TRBJ1-4 and V is TRBV7-2, with D possibly matching TRBD1 (6 bases). V was cut by 2 bases and J by 7 bases, with 11 bases left in between. The CDR3 length is 14 residues. Germline CDR1 and CDR2: SGHTA and FQGNSA. The CDR3 sequence: CASSLTQGPEKLFF. The CDR3 nucleotides read TGTGCCAGCAGCTTAACACAGGGACCTGAAAAACTGTTTTTT.

This clonotype was recorded many times. This sequence joins TRBV11-2 and TRBJ2-1; D is perhaps TRBD1 (5 bases). V was cut by 5 bases and J by 8 bases, with 13 bases left in between. The CDR3 extends over 13 amino acids. The V gene's germline CDR1 is SGHAT and CDR2 FQNNGV. CDR3 DNA sequence: TGTGCCAGCAGCCTTTCGCCCAGGGATGAGCAGTTCTTC. It specifies CASSLSPRDEQFF.